The clone carrying this T cell receptor beta chain occurred a few times. Per germline, CDR1 KGHSH and CDR2 LQKENI. Between the trimmed V and J ends, which lost 3 bases and 7 bases, there was a span of 10 bases. The CDR3 runs 12 residues. The data stem from a study of blood T cell repertoires in COVID-19. Study-wide background: The United States, Italy and Spain supplied acute and convalescent COVID-19 samples. Sources were T cells, B-cell-depleted T cells, or PBMCs; the material itself was cDNA or gDNA.

In the study's own analysis: Amplified reference gene primers provided the basis for estimating nucleated cell counts. TCRdb's copy holds only in-frame clones and misses some; the assay was immunoSEQ multiplex PCR. V and J calls and clone size are as listed in that table; D and trimming were resolved from the DNA. The sample yields 29,000 or so clones, over 75% seen once. Input material: peripheral blood. V gene TRBV18 combines with J gene TRBJ2-7; D perhaps matches TRBD2 (6 bases). The origin of this receptor is a woman in her 70s with active or convalescent COVID-19. CDR3: CASSPLGGEQYF. Written as DNA, the CDR3 is TGTGCCAGCTCACCCCTCGGGGGAGAGCAGTACTTC. The entire variable domain, with the rest obtained from reference TRBV18 and TRBJ2-7, is as follows: NAGVMQNPRHLVRRRGQEARLRCSPMKGHSHVYWYRQLPEEGLKFMVYLQKENIIDESGMPKERFSAEFPKEGPSILRIQQVVRGDSAAYFCASSPLGGEQYFGPGTRLTVT.